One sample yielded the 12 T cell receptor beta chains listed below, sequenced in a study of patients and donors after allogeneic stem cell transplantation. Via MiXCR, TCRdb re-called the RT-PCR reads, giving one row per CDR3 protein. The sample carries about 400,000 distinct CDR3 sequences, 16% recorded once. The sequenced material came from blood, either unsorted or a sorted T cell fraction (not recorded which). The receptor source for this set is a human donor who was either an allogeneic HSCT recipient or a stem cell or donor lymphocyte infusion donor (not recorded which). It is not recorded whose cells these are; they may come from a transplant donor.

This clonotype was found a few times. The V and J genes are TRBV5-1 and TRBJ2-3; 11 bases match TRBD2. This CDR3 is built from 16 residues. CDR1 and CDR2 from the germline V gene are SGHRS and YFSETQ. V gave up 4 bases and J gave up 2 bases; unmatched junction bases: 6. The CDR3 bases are TGCGCCAGCAGCACCGGACTAGCGGGCTACACAGATACGCAGTATTTT. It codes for CASSTGLAGYTDTQYF. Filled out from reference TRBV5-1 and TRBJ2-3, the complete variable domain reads KAGVTQTPRYLIKTRGQQVTLSCSPISGHRSVSWYQQTPGQGLQFLFEYFSETQRNKGNFPGRFSGRQFSNSRSEMNVSTLELGDSALYLCASSTGLAGYTDTQYFGPGTRLTVL.

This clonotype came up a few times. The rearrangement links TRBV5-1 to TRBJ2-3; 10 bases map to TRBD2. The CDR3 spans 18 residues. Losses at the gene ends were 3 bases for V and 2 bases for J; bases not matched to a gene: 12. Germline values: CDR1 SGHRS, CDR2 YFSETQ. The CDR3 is CASSSKLAGTTFTDTQYF. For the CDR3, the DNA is TGCGCCAGCAGCTCAAAACTAGCGGGAACTACTTTCACAGATACGCAGTATTTT. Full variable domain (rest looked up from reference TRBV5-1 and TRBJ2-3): KAGVTQTPRYLIKTRGQQVTLSCSPISGHRSVSWYQQTPGQGLQFLFEYFSETQRNKGNFPGRFSGRQFSNSRSEMNVSTLELGDSALYLCASSSKLAGTTFTDTQYFGPGTRLTVL.

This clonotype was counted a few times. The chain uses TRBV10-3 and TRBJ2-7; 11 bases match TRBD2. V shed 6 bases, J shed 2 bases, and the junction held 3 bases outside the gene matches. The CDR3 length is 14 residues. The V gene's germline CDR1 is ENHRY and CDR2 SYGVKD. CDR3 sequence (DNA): TGTGCCATCAGCAGACTAGCGGGGACCTACGAGCAGTACTTC. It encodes CAISRLAGTYEQYF.

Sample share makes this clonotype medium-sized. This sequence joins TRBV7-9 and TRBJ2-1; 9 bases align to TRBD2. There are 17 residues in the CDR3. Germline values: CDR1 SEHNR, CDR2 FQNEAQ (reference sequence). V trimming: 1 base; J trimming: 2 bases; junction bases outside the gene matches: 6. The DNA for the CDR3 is TGTGCCAGCAGCTTAGGAAGCGGGGGGAGGACCTACAATGAGCAGTTCTTC. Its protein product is CASSLGSGGRTYNEQFF. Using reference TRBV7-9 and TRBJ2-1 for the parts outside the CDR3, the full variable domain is DTGVSQNPRHKITKRGQNVTFRCDPISEHNRLYWYRQTLGQGPEFLTYFQNEAQLEKSRLLSDRFSAERPKGSFSTLEIQRTEQGDSAMYLCASSLGSGGRTYNEQFFGPGTRLTVL.

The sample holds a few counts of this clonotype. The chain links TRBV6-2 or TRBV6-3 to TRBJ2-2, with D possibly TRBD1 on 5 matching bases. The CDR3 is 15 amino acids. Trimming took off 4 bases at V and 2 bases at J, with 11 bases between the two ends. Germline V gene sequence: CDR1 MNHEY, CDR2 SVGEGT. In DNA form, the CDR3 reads TGTGCCAGCAGTTCCCCCAGGGCCAACACCGGGGAGCTGTTTTTT. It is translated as CASSSPRANTGELFF.

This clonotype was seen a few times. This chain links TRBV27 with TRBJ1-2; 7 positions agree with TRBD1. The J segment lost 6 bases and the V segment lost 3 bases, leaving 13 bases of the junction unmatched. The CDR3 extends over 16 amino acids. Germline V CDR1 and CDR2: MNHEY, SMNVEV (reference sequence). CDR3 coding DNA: TGTGCCAGCAGTTTTGAGCCGACAGGGTTGGGGGATGGCTACACCTTC. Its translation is CASSFEPTGLGDGYTF.

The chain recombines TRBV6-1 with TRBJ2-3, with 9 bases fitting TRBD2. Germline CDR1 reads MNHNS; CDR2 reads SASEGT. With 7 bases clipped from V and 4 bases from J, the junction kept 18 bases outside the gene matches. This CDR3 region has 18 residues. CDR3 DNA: TGTGCCAGCACCATCCGAGGGGTTAGCGGGGGCGGAGCAGATACGCAGTATTTT. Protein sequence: CASTIRGVSGGGADTQYF.

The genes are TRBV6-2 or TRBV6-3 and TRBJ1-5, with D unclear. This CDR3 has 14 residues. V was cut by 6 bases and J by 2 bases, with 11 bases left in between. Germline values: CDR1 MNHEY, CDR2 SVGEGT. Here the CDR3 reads CASSPGFGNQPQHF. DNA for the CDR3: TGTGCCAGCAGCCCGGGTTTTGGCAATCAGCCCCAGCATTTT.

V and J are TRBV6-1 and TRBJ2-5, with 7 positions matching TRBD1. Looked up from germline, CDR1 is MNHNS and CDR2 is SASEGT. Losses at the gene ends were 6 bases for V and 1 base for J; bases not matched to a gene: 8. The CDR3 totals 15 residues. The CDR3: CASRPTGWSQETQYF. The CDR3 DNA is TGTGCCAGCAGACCGACAGGGTGGTCCCAAGAGACCCAGTACTTC.

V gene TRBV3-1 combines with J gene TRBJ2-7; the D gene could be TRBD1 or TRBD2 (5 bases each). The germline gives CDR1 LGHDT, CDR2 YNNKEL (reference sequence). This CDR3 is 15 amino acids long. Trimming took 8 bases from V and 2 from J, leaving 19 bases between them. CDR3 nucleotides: TGTGCCAGCCAACCCGGGACCCGAGGAACCTACGAGCAGTACTTC. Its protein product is CASQPGTRGTYEQYF.

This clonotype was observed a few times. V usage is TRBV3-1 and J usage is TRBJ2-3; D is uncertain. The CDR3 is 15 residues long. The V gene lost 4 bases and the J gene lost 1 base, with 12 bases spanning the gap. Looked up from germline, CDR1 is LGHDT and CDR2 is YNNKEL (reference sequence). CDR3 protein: CASSLLRPGTDTQYF. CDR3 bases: TGTGCCAGCAGCCTTCTCCGCCCCGGCACAGATACGCAGTATTTT.

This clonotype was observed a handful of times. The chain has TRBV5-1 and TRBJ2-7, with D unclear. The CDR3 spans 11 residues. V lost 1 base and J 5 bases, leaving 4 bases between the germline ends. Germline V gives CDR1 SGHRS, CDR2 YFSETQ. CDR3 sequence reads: CASSLNDEQYF. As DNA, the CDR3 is TGCGCCAGCAGCTTGAACGACGAGCAGTACTTC.